The 22 T cell receptor beta chains below come from one sample, sequenced in a study of sequential checkpoint blockade in melanoma. Libraries were prepared by immunoSEQ multiplex PCR; TCRdb keeps only in-frame clonotypes and omits some of them. The repertoire holds roughly 17,000 clones, roughly three quarters seen once, with approximately 10% in the top ten. Treatment: randomized to nivolumab then ipilimumab (arm A) or the reverse (arm B). The source material was CD8+ T cells sorted from blood (inferred from file names), sampled from a patient given nivolumab and ipilimumab in sequence. Receptor source: a human donor with melanoma.

In its sample, this clone is medium-sized. The rearrangement uses TRBV7-9 and TRBJ2-7; D remains ambiguous. From germline, CDR1 is SEHNR and CDR2 FQNEAQ (reference sequence). Trimming removed 5 bases at V and 6 bases at J, with 11 bases between. This CDR3 spans 12 amino acids. CDR3 amino acids: CASSPSFSEQYF. The CDR3 coding sequence is TGTGCCAGCAGCCCCTCTTTCAGCGAGCAGTACTTC.

This clone occurred a few times. The chain has TRBV5-1 and TRBJ1-1; 7 bases are a match to TRBD1. The CDR3 sequence is 15 residues long. Germline-derived CDR1 and CDR2 are SGHRS and YFSETQ. The V gene end was trimmed by 2 bases and the J gene end by 4 bases; junction bases not matched to a gene: 8. The CDR3 DNA is TGCGCCAGCAGCTTATACCTGACAGGGCGCACTGAAGCTTTCTTT. This gives the protein CASSLYLTGRTEAFF.

V usage is TRBV7-9 and J usage is TRBJ2-5; 9 nucleotides agree with TRBD2. The CDR3 has 16 amino acids. CDR1 is SEHNR, CDR2 FQNEAQ, per germline (reference sequence). J was trimmed by 4 bases and V by 5 bases; bases with no gene match: 11. DNA for the CDR3: TGTGCCAGCAGCCGAGCGGGAGGAAGCTCGAGAGAGACCCAGTACTTC. It specifies CASSRAGGSSRETQYF.

The chain employs TRBV9 and TRBJ1-3; 7 nucleotides match TRBD1. There are 17 residues in the CDR3. CDR1 is SGDLS and CDR2 is YYNGEE in the germline V gene. V shed 3 bases, J shed 7 bases, and the junction held 16 bases outside the gene matches. CDR3 amino acids: CASSGFPFRQGRNTIYF. Here the CDR3 DNA reads TGTGCCAGCAGCGGCTTCCCTTTCCGACAGGGCCGGAACACCATATATTTT. The full variable domain, its missing parts supplied by reference TRBV9 and TRBJ1-3, is DSGVTQTPKHLITATGQRVTLRCSPRSGDLSVYWYQQSLDQGLQFLIQYYNGEERAKGNILERFSAQQFPDLHSELNLSSLELGDSALYFCASSGFPFRQGRNTIYFGEGSWLTVV.

The rearrangement joins TRBV5-5 to TRBJ2-6; D possibly corresponds to TRBD1 (7 bases). CDR3 size: 15 residues. Germline-derived CDR1 and CDR2 are SGHKS and YYEKEE (reference sequence). Trimming stripped 4 bases from V and 1 base from J, with 9 bases between. In nucleotides, the CDR3 is TGTGCCAGCAGCCCAGGGGGGTCTGGGGCCAACGTCCTGACTTTC. It yields the protein CASSPGGSGANVLTF. Drawing the rest from reference TRBV5-5 and TRBJ2-6, the complete variable domain is DAGVTQSPTHLIKTRGQQVTLRCSPISGHKSVSWYQQVLGQGPQFIFQYYEKEERGRGNFPDRFSARQFPNYSSELNVNALLLGDSALYLCASSPGGSGANVLTFGAGSRLTVL.

This chain uses TRBV5-1 with TRBJ2-5, with TRBD1 matching 11 bases. The tail of the sequence fits TRBJ2-7 better, so the J call may be wrong. Germline assignment: CDR1 SGHRS and CDR2 YFSETQ. The CDR3 totals 15 residues. CDR3 sequence reads: CASSPGTGGLYEQYF. The DNA for the CDR3 is TGCGCCAGCAGTCCCGGGACAGGGGGTCTCTACGAGCAGTACTTC.

This clone is termed medium-sized. The chain has TRBV7-9 and TRBJ1-2, with D unclear. The CDR3 has 11 amino acids. With 4 bases removed from V and 8 bases from J, the gap between germline ends came to 8 bases. Germline values: CDR1 SEHNR, CDR2 FQNEAQ (reference sequence). CDR3 amino acids: CASSSLQGYTF. The CDR3 region has the DNA TGTGCCAGCAGCTCCTTACAGGGCTACACCTTC.

The chain carries TRBV27 and TRBJ2-3, with D possibly matching TRBD2 (6 bases). This CDR3 has 16 amino acids. CDR1 MNHEY and CDR2 SMNVEV come from the germline V gene (reference sequence). V lost 0 bases to trimming and J lost 2 bases, with 12 bases between them. The chain's CDR3 is CASSLSMGLITDTQYF. DNA for the CDR3: TGTGCCAGCAGTTTATCGATGGGACTGATCACAGATACGCAGTATTTT.

This clone was seen more than once but under ten times. The same CDR3 can be traced to other DNA sequences in this sample. For the CDR3, the DNA is TGCGCCAGCAGCCAAGAAAGGGGCAGCAATCAGCCCCAGCATTTT. Translation gives CASSQERGSNQPQHF. V usage is TRBV4-1 and J usage is TRBJ1-5; TRBD1 might be the D (5 bases). The germline CDR1 and CDR2 sequences are MGHRA and YSYEKL. This CDR3 region has 15 residues. Deletions cut 0 bases from V and 1 base from J, with 7 bases between.

This chain links TRBV14 with TRBJ2-7, with TRBD1 identical over 7 bases. The CDR3 loop spans 13 amino acids. V was pared by 4 bases and J by 7 bases, with 7 bases of the junction left unmatched. Germline lookup yields CDR1 SGHDN and CDR2 FVKESK. CDR3 sequence reads: CASSLLTGLEQYF. Here the CDR3 DNA reads TGTGCCAGCAGCCTACTGACAGGGCTGGAGCAGTACTTC.

In its sample, this clone is medium-sized. The chain uses TRBV9 and TRBJ2-3; a weak D match, TRBD2 (6 bases). Germline V gene sequence: CDR1 SGDLS, CDR2 YYNGEE. Deletions cut 1 base from V and 2 bases from J, with 11 bases between. The CDR3 has 15 amino acids. CDR3 DNA: TGTGCCAGCAGCGTATTTAGCGGCCACACAGATACGCAGTATTTT. This encodes CASSVFSGHTDTQYF.

The table lists this clone with a few counts. This chain joins TRBV11-3 and TRBJ1-1; D gene ambiguous. There are 17 residues in the CDR3. The V end was cut by 5 bases, the J end by 1 base, with 20 bases between. Germline loops: CDR1 SGHNT, CDR2 YENEEA. The CDR3 nucleotides are TGTGCCAGCAGCCCGCTTGAGACGGGTGTTAGGAACACTGAAGCTTTCTTT. Translated: CASSPLETGVRNTEAFF.

This chain joins TRBV10-3 and TRBJ2-7, with a weak D call TRBD1 (5 bases). Trimming took off 10 bases at V and 1 base at J, with 14 bases between the two ends. The CDR3 sequence is 13 residues long. Germline V gives CDR1 ENHRY, CDR2 SYGVKD. The CDR3, as DNA: TGTGCCACCCAGGGCGCTCTGTCCTACGAGCAGTACTTC. It encodes CATQGALSYEQYF.

The V and J genes are TRBV11-2 and TRBJ1-2; 12 bases match TRBD1. This CDR3 has 19 residues. CDR1 and CDR2 (germline): SGHAT, FQNNGV. With V trimmed by 5 bases and J by 4 bases, 17 bases remained unmatched. The CDR3 sequence: CASSTTGTGGRSTPYGYTF. In DNA, the CDR3 is TGTGCCAGCAGCACCACGGGGACAGGGGGCCGATCCACTCCCTATGGCTACACCTTC.

This chain joins TRBV4-3 and TRBJ1-5; D gene ambiguous. Trimming removed 0 bases at V and 4 bases at J, with 19 bases between. CDR1 LGHNA and CDR2 YSLEER come from the germline V gene. This CDR3 has 18 residues. The CDR3 protein is CASSQDVWRERANQPQHF. In nucleotides, the CDR3 is TGCGCCAGCAGCCAAGATGTGTGGAGGGAGAGGGCAAATCAGCCCCAGCATTTT.

This clone has a single count. This chain joins TRBV12-5 and TRBJ2-5, with 11 bases that match TRBD2. The CDR3 spans 15 residues. J lost 4 bases, V lost 4 bases, and 5 bases had no gene match. Germline V gene lookup returns CDR1 LGHNT and CDR2 FRNRAP. The CDR3 nucleotides are TGTGCTAGTGGTTCCGTAGCGGGAGGGAGAGAGACCCAGTACTTC. Translating gives CASGSVAGGRETQYF.

The chain carries TRBV30 and TRBJ2-3; TRBD2 might be the D (6 bases). There are 14 residues in the CDR3. The V end lost 3 bases, the J end lost 6 bases, and 16 bases lay between the germline ends. Germline V gene lookup returns CDR1 GTSNPN and CDR2 SVGIG (reference sequence). CDR3 nucleotides: TGTGCCTGGAGGGGGGGACGGGTAGGGGATACGCAGTATTTT. This translates into CAWRGGRVGDTQYF.

This clone was picked up a small number of times. The chain links TRBV19 to TRBJ1-2, with D hard to call. CDR1 and CDR2 (germline): LNHDA, SQIVND (reference sequence). The CDR3 has 14 amino acids. V lost 7 bases and J 1 base, leaving 13 bases between the germline ends. Here the CDR3 reads CASTPSGGNYGYTF. The CDR3 nucleotides read TGTGCCAGTACCCCCTCAGGAGGTAACTATGGCTACACCTTC.

This chain uses TRBV11-3 with TRBJ2-7; 9 nucleotides agree with TRBD2. Looked up from germline, CDR1 is SGHNT and CDR2 is YENEEA. Trimming at V came to 6 bases and at J to 6 bases, leaving 6 bases not matched to a gene. The CDR3 totals 13 residues. The CDR3 bases are TGTGCCAGCAGTAGCGGGAGTGTGCTCGAGCAGTACTTC. Protein: CASSSGSVLEQYF.

V gene TRBV19 combines with J gene TRBJ1-4, with TRBD1 matching over 7 bases. The V and J ends lost 10 bases and 5 bases, in that order; junction bases with no gene match: 7. This CDR3 spans 13 amino acids. The germline CDR1 and CDR2 sequences are LNHDA and SQIVND (reference sequence). The CDR3 sequence: CATRGAGNEKLFF. The CDR3 DNA sequence: TGTGCCACCAGGGGGGCGGGGAATGAAAAACTGTTTTTT.

The chain recombines TRBV25-1 with TRBJ2-2; D is perhaps TRBD2 (5 bases). Trimming shortened V by 4 bases and J by 1 base, and 10 bases separated the two germline ends. The germline V gene has CDR1 MGHDK and CDR2 SYGVNS. This CDR3 contains 15 residues. CDR3 sequence (DNA): TGTGCCAGCAGTGTCACGGGGAGGAACACCGGGGAGCTGTTTTTT. Protein sequence: CASSVTGRNTGELFF. The variable domain in full, with the rest retrieved from reference TRBV25-1 and TRBJ2-2, is EADIYQTPRYLVIGTGKKITLECSQTMGHDKMYWYQQDPGMELHLIHYSYGVNSTEKGDLSSESTVSRIRTEHFPLTLESARPSHTSQYLCASSVTGRNTGELFFGEGSRLTVL.

There are a few counts of this clone. The chain links TRBV27 to TRBJ2-2; TRBD1 is a possible D gene (5 bases). This CDR3 comprises 14 residues. The V end lost 3 bases, the J end lost 5 bases, and 10 bases lay between the germline ends. Germline V gene lookup returns CDR1 MNHEY and CDR2 SMNVEV (reference sequence). CDR3 DNA: TGTGCCAGCAGTTTCGACAGTCCTACCGGGGAGCTGTTTTTT. Its translation is CASSFDSPTGELFF.